Below are 13 T cell receptor beta chains sequenced from a single sample in a study of Ad26.COV2.S vaccination and SARS-CoV-2 variants. This sample's treatment: about 20 received Ad26.COV2.S at low or high dose, single or two shots; roughly five received placebo; per-sample allocation not given. The study sampled participants on day 63 after the first vaccine or placebo injection. This table comes from immunoSEQ multiplex PCR, and its TCRdb copy is limited to in-frame clones, with some not included. The sample has about 350,000 clones, more than 85% seen once; the top ten hold under 6%. The sample consisted of peripheral blood, taken in a trial of Ad26.COV2.S vaccine versus placebo. The source is a person between 18 and 60 years old who received the Ad26.COV2.S COVID-19 vaccine or a placebo.

This clone was seen a single time. The chain recombines TRBV5-1 with TRBJ1-1, with 8 bases aligning to TRBD1. Unmatched junction bases numbered 12, after V lost 6 bases and J lost 5 bases. The germline V gene has CDR1 SGHRS and CDR2 YFSETQ. CDR3 length: 15 residues. The CDR3 DNA sequence: TGCGCCAGCACCCTGGACAGGGCTGGGGTGACTGAAGCTTTCTTT. Translation: CASTLDRAGVTEAFF.

The chain couples TRBV27 to TRBJ1-5; a possible D gene is TRBD1 (5 bases). V lost 4 bases to trimming and J lost 1 base, with 8 bases between them. The CDR3 is 14 amino acids. The germline V gene has CDR1 MNHEY and CDR2 SMNVEV (reference sequence). As DNA, the CDR3 is TGTGCCAGCAGTTCCCCAGGGAGCAATCAGCCCCAGCATTTT. This encodes CASSSPGSNQPQHF.

This sequence joins TRBV5-1 and TRBJ2-3, with TRBD2 identical over 13 bases. Trimming cost V 5 bases and J 2 bases; bases outside gene matches: 5. The CDR3 spans 16 residues. Germline values: CDR1 SGHRS, CDR2 YFSETQ. The DNA of the CDR3 is TGCGCCAGCAGGACGGGACTAGCGGGGATCACAGATACGCAGTATTTT. Translation: CASRTGLAGITDTQYF. The full variable domain, completed using reference TRBV5-1 and TRBJ2-3, is KAGVTQTPRYLIKTRGQQVTLSCSPISGHRSVSWYQQTPGQGLQFLFEYFSETQRNKGNFPGRFSGRQFSNSRSEMNVSTLELGDSALYLCASRTGLAGITDTQYFGPGTRLTVL.

The chain recombines TRBV15 with TRBJ2-1; D not certain. The CDR3 length is 13 residues. V gave up 4 bases and J gave up 15 bases, with 19 bases separating them. Germline V CDR1 and CDR2: LNHNV, YYDKDF (reference sequence). Here the CDR3 reads CATSKGSMVNSFF. The CDR3 nucleotides are TGTGCCACCAGCAAGGGAAGTATGGTAAACTCGTTCTTC.

This clone was observed once. The chain uses TRBV20-1 and TRBJ2-1, with D perhaps matching TRBD2 (5 bases). The CDR3 length is 11 residues. CDR1 is DFQATT and CDR2 is SNEGSKA in the germline V gene (reference sequence). The V gene lost 1 base and the J gene lost 8 bases, with 6 bases spanning the gap. CDR3 in DNA: TGCAGTGCTAGAGTGGAGGATGAGCAGTTCTTC. It codes for CSARVEDEQFF.

The CDR3 region has the DNA TGTGCCAGCAGCTTATCGGGGAATCCCTACGAGCAGTACTTC. Amino acids: CASSLSGNPYEQYF. The genes are TRBV7-9 and TRBJ2-7, with D possibly matching TRBD2 (5 bases). Per the germline V gene, CDR1 is SEHNR and CDR2 is FQNEAQ (reference sequence). The CDR3 has 14 residues. V lost 2 bases and J lost 2, with 10 bases in between.

This clone has just one count. Other DNA sequences in this specimen translate into the identical CDR3. This chain connects TRBV5-1 to TRBJ2-5; 8 nucleotides match TRBD1. Germline V CDR1 and CDR2: SGHRS, YFSETQ. The CDR3 extends over 13 amino acids. The ends lost 4 bases at V and 5 bases at J; junction bases unmatched: 4. CDR3 amino acids: CASSRDRGETQYF. In nucleotides, the CDR3 is TGCGCCAGCAGCCGAGACAGGGGTGAGACCCAGTACTTC.

The chain combines TRBV30 with TRBJ1-2; no firm D call. Germline V gene lookup returns CDR1 GTSNPN and CDR2 SVGIG (reference sequence). V dropped 2 bases and J dropped 3 bases, with 10 bases sitting between them. The CDR3 covers 13 residues. The DNA of the CDR3 is TGTGCCTGGAGTTCCTCTGGGGACTATGGCTACACCTTC. It codes for CAWSSSGDYGYTF.

This rearrangement joins TRBV4-1 to TRBJ1-4; maybe TRBD1 (5 bases). Germline CDR1 and CDR2: MGHRA and YSYEKL. The CDR3 runs 17 residues. With 0 bases removed from V and 5 bases from J, the gap between germline ends came to 16 bases. CDR3 nucleotide sequence: TGCGCCAGCAGCCAAGATGGGGGTGGTTGGGGGAATGAAAAACTGTTTTTT. Residues: CASSQDGGGWGNEKLFF.

V is TRBV3-1 (or the pseudogene TRBV3-2) and J is TRBJ2-7; D gene unclear. Germline V gene data show CDR1 as LGHDT and CDR2 as YNNKEL (reference sequence). Trimming removed 1 base at V and 3 bases at J, with 4 bases between. The CDR3 runs to 12 residues. The CDR3 coding sequence is TGTGCCAGCAGCCAAGTTGACTACGAGCAGTACTTC. This codes for CASSQVDYEQYF.

The chain links TRBV18 to TRBJ1-5; D uncertain. This CDR3 comprises 15 residues. The ends were cut back, 2 bases at V and 2 bases at J, with 10 bases in the middle. Germline assignment: CDR1 KGHSH and CDR2 LQKENI. The CDR3 region is CASSPGQIGNQPQHF. The DNA of the CDR3 is TGTGCCAGCTCACCAGGGCAGATCGGCAATCAGCCCCAGCATTTT.

Written as DNA, the CDR3 is TGTGCCAGTCGGGACAGGGCCACAACTAATGAAAAACTGTTTTTT. Translated: CASRDRATTNEKLFF. The chain has TRBV19 and TRBJ1-4, with TRBD1 matching 9 bases. This CDR3 contains 15 residues. The trim removed 8 bases at V and 0 bases at J, leaving 4 bases unmatched. CDR1 is LNHDA and CDR2 is SQIVND in the germline V gene (reference sequence). Using reference TRBV19 and TRBJ1-4 for the parts outside the CDR3, the full variable domain is DGGITQSPKYLFRKEGQNVTLSCEQNLNHDAMYWYRQDPGQGLRLIYYSQIVNDFQKGDIAEGYSVSREKKESFPLTVTSAQKNPTAFYLCASRDRATTNEKLFFGSGTQLSVL.

This sequence joins TRBV3-1 (or the pseudogene TRBV3-2) and TRBJ2-5, with TRBD1 matching 10 bases. Germline loops: CDR1 LGHDT, CDR2 YNNKEL (reference sequence). Germline trimming cut 8 bases from V and 5 bases from J; bases unmatched to any gene: 8. This CDR3 is 14 amino acids long. The DNA of the CDR3 is TGTGCCAGCCGACGACAGGGGGCGAGGGAGACCCAGTACTTC. Its protein is CASRRQGARETQYF.